Listed here is a single T cell receptor (beta chain). Its matching antigen is unknown. In the PCR, 60 Vbeta and 13 Jbeta primers were used. The table came from immunoSEQ multiplex PCR; TCRdb's copy has only in-frame clones and leaves some out. The sample lists around 100,000 clones; around 82% were seen once. Germline CDR1 and CDR2: SGHRS and YFSETQ. Trimming took 2 bases from V and 5 from J; bases not matched to a gene: 6. The CDR3 consists of 15 residues. The sample belongs to a study of cytomegalovirus exposure and HLA in healthy donors. Study-level results: The authors excluded some V segments, including TRBV6-2 and TRBV6-3, as indistinguishable. The study put some 150 TCR beta chains on its list as cytomegalovirus-associated. What a later analysis reportedly showed was that an Asian-associated ancestry cluster had fewer N-insertions than the roughly 670-donor mean. Later work found that TCR association rates differed between HLA loci; DRB1 had the most and HLA-C the fewest.

The sequenced sample consisted of PBMCs. The sequence was obtained from a woman aged 30 to 39 in good health and CMV-seropositive. This chain joins TRBV5-1 and TRBJ1-4, with TRBD1 matching 7 bases. The CDR3 protein is CASSLPGQRNEKLFF. The CDR3 DNA is TGCGCCAGCAGCTTACCGGGACAGCGAAATGAAAAACTGTTTTTT.